This is a list of T cell receptor beta chains from one sample in a study of cytomegalovirus exposure and HLA in healthy donors. Clones were sequenced by immunoSEQ multiplex PCR, and TCRdb holds only the in-frame ones, with some missing. The sample holds approximately 120,000 clones, about two thirds seen once. Sequenced input: PBMCs. These receptors all stem from a woman between 65 and 79 years old in good health and CMV-seropositive. Each CDR3 is given with its conserved first and last residue. Fields, in order: D gene, V gene, clone size, J gene, CDR3 protein, CDR3 DNA. The D gene is left open where the match is weak. Part of the rows lack a size; the others show once, few, many or a class for expanded clones.

d_gene: NA; v_gene: TRBV7-6; abundance: NA; j_gene: TRBJ1-6; CDR3aa: CASSYGARTNSPLHF; CDR3nt: TGTGCCAGCAGCTATGGGGCCAGGACCAATTCACCCCTCCACTTT
d_gene: NA; v_gene: TRBV6-5; abundance: NA; j_gene: TRBJ2-7; CDR3aa: CASSYSRVYEQYF; CDR3nt: TGTGCCAGCAGTTACTCGAGAGTTTACGAGCAGTACTTC
d_gene: NA; v_gene: TRBV5-1; abundance: NA; j_gene: TRBJ2-7; CDR3aa: CASSFGGIISYEQYF; CDR3nt: TGCGCCAGCAGCTTTGGCGGAATCATCTCCTACGAGCAGTACTTC
d_gene: NA; v_gene: TRBV27; abundance: NA; j_gene: TRBJ1-2; CDR3aa: CASSLSRANYGYTF; CDR3nt: TGTGCCAGCAGTTTATCCAGGGCTAACTATGGCTACACCTTC
d_gene: NA; v_gene: TRBV5-1; abundance: NA; j_gene: TRBJ2-1; CDR3aa: CASRDVDREGQFF; CDR3nt: TGCGCCAGCAGGGATGTGGACAGGGAGGGGCAGTTCTTC
d_gene: TRBD1; v_gene: TRBV6-6; abundance: NA; j_gene: TRBJ1-4; CDR3aa: CASSIPGQGEKLFF; CDR3nt: TGTGCCAGCAGTATACCGGGACAGGGTGAAAAACTGTTTTTT
d_gene: NA; v_gene: TRBV5-1; abundance: NA; j_gene: TRBJ2-1; CDR3aa: CASALGREGSEQFF; CDR3nt: TGCGCCAGCGCCTTAGGGCGGGAAGGGAGTGAGCAGTTCTTC
d_gene: TRBD1; v_gene: TRBV6-5; abundance: few; j_gene: TRBJ2-7; CDR3aa: CASSRQGETYEQYF; CDR3nt: TGTGCCAGCAGCCGACAGGGCGAGACCTACGAGCAGTACTTC
d_gene: TRBD1; v_gene: TRBV11-3; abundance: NA; j_gene: TRBJ2-1; CDR3aa: CASSLSTGVNEQFF; CDR3nt: TGTGCCAGCAGCTTATCCACAGGGGTCAATGAGCAGTTCTTC
d_gene: NA; v_gene: TRBV14; abundance: NA; j_gene: TRBJ1-2; CDR3aa: CASSLTDYGYTF; CDR3nt: TGTGCCAGCAGTCTCACAGACTATGGCTACACCTTC
d_gene: TRBD1; v_gene: TRBV30; abundance: NA; j_gene: TRBJ1-1; CDR3aa: CAWSKADRVSEAFF; CDR3nt: TGTGCCTGGAGTAAAGCTGACAGGGTGAGTGAAGCTTTCTTT
d_gene: TRBD1; v_gene: TRBV27; abundance: NA; j_gene: TRBJ2-7; CDR3aa: CASRGQGAYEQYF; CDR3nt: TGTGCCAGCAGGGGACAGGGGGCCTACGAGCAGTACTTC
d_gene: NA; v_gene: TRBV5-1; abundance: NA; j_gene: TRBJ1-1; CDR3aa: CASSLVGGGTEAFF; CDR3nt: TGCGCCAGCAGCTTGGTGGGGGGGGGCACTGAAGCTTTCTTT
d_gene: NA; v_gene: TRBV14; abundance: NA; j_gene: TRBJ2-2; CDR3aa: CASSQQGYTGELFF; CDR3nt: TGTGCCAGCAGCCAACAGGGCTACACCGGGGAGCTGTTTTTT
d_gene: NA; v_gene: TRBV7-2; abundance: NA; j_gene: TRBJ2-3; CDR3aa: CASSLGAGHYTDTQYF; CDR3nt: TGTGCCAGCAGCTTAGGTGCGGGCCATTACACAGATACGCAGTATTTT
d_gene: NA; v_gene: TRBV20-1; abundance: NA; j_gene: TRBJ1-2; CDR3aa: CSGLDNYGYTF; CDR3nt: TGCAGTGGATTAGATAACTATGGCTACACCTTC
d_gene: TRBD2; v_gene: TRBV5-6; abundance: NA; j_gene: TRBJ2-3; CDR3aa: CASSLRLAGAGADTQYF; CDR3nt: TGTGCCAGCAGCTTAAGACTAGCGGGGGCCGGGGCAGATACGCAGTATTTT
d_gene: TRBD2; v_gene: TRBV5-1; abundance: NA; j_gene: TRBJ2-7; CDR3aa: CASSLGLASYEQYF; CDR3nt: TGCGCCAGCAGCTTGGGACTAGCGTCCTACGAGCAGTACTTC
d_gene: TRBD1; v_gene: TRBV6-5; abundance: NA; j_gene: TRBJ1-6; CDR3aa: CASSRDRVTLHF; CDR3nt: TGTGCCAGCAGCCGTGACAGGGTGACCCTCCACTTT
d_gene: TRBD1; v_gene: TRBV18; abundance: few; j_gene: TRBJ2-7; CDR3aa: CASSSPGQLHEQYF; CDR3nt: TGTGCCAGCTCGTCCCCGGGACAGCTGCACGAGCAGTACTTC
d_gene: NA; v_gene: TRBV7-8; abundance: NA; j_gene: TRBJ1-1; CDR3aa: CASSQGPRNTEAFF; CDR3nt: TGTGCCAGCTCACAGGGCCCTCGGAACACTGAAGCTTTCTTT
d_gene: NA; v_gene: TRBV7-8; abundance: once; j_gene: TRBJ1-1; CDR3aa: CASSLDRWGGKDTEAFF; CDR3nt: TGTGCCAGCAGCTTAGATAGGTGGGGGGGAAAAGACACTGAAGCTTTCTTT
d_gene: NA; v_gene: TRBV19; abundance: once; j_gene: TRBJ2-2; CDR3aa: CASTSGYTGELFF; CDR3nt: TGTGCCAGTACCTCAGGGTACACCGGGGAGCTGTTTTTT
d_gene: NA; v_gene: TRBV10-3; abundance: NA; j_gene: TRBJ1-2; CDR3aa: CAISESQGLLYGYTF; CDR3nt: TGTGCCATCAGTGAGTCTCAGGGACTACTCTATGGCTACACCTTC
d_gene: TRBD1; v_gene: TRBV6-6; abundance: NA; j_gene: TRBJ1-2; CDR3aa: CASSSGQGFPDYGYTF; CDR3nt: TGTGCCAGCAGTTCGGGACAGGGGTTTCCGGACTATGGCTACACCTTC
d_gene: NA; v_gene: TRBV5-6; abundance: NA; j_gene: TRBJ1-1; CDR3aa: CASSLVTGHSNTEAFF; CDR3nt: TGTGCCAGCAGCTTGGTTACGGGACACTCGAACACTGAAGCTTTCTTT
d_gene: NA; v_gene: TRBV5-8; abundance: NA; j_gene: TRBJ1-2; CDR3aa: CASSFSGVEGYTF; CDR3nt: TGTGCCAGCAGCTTTTCAGGGGTGGAGGGCTACACCTTC
d_gene: NA; v_gene: TRBV5-4; abundance: NA; j_gene: TRBJ2-7; CDR3aa: CASSYQASSYEQYF; CDR3nt: TGTGCCAGCAGCTACCAGGCGAGCTCCTACGAGCAGTACTTC
d_gene: NA; v_gene: TRBV9; abundance: NA; j_gene: TRBJ1-1; CDR3aa: CASSGHMNTEAFF; CDR3nt: TGTGCCAGCAGCGGTCACATGAACACTGAAGCTTTCTTT
d_gene: TRBD2; v_gene: TRBV2; abundance: NA; j_gene: TRBJ2-5; CDR3aa: CASSPSGGKQETQYF; CDR3nt: TGTGCCAGCAGTCCTAGCGGGGGCAAACAAGAGACCCAGTACTTC
d_gene: NA; v_gene: TRBV30; abundance: NA; j_gene: TRBJ2-7; CDR3aa: CAWSLGVLSHEQYF; CDR3nt: TGTGCCTGGAGCCTAGGGGTACTTTCCCACGAGCAGTACTTC
d_gene: NA; v_gene: TRBV5-1; abundance: few; j_gene: TRBJ2-7; CDR3aa: CASSLAGQPPRFYEQYF; CDR3nt: TGCGCCAGCAGCTTGGCTGGACAGCCTCCCAGATTCTACGAGCAGTACTTC
d_gene: NA; v_gene: TRBV15; abundance: once; j_gene: TRBJ1-4; CDR3aa: CATSRDIGGGEKLFF; CDR3nt: TGTGCCACCAGCAGAGATATAGGGGGTGGTGAAAAACTGTTTTTT
d_gene: TRBD2; v_gene: TRBV2; abundance: few; j_gene: TRBJ2-3; CDR3aa: CASTLAGTDTQYF; CDR3nt: TGTGCCAGTACACTAGCGGGGACAGATACGCAGTATTTT
d_gene: NA; v_gene: TRBV6-5; abundance: NA; j_gene: TRBJ1-1; CDR3aa: CASSSLGPPEAFF; CDR3nt: TGTGCCAGCAGTTCTCTGGGGCCACCTGAAGCTTTCTTT
d_gene: TRBD2; v_gene: TRBV27; abundance: few; j_gene: TRBJ2-1; CDR3aa: CASSAMVLGGTSYNEQFF; CDR3nt: TGTGCCAGCAGCGCAATGGTCCTTGGTGGGACTAGTTACAATGAGCAGTTCTTC
d_gene: NA; v_gene: TRBV7-2; abundance: NA; j_gene: TRBJ2-1; CDR3aa: CASSSRTPRWDNEQFF; CDR3nt: TGTGCCAGCAGCTCTCGGACTCCGCGGTGGGACAATGAGCAGTTCTTC